This TCR beta chain was obtained from a study of blood T cell repertoires in COVID-19 (dated by TCRdb to 2020 to 2022). Context from the whole study: Collaborator samples came from the United States, Italy and Spain and covered acute and convalescent phases of COVID-19. Nearly every sample came with metadata listing a de-identified subject ID, COVID-19 status, age in years and sex. Samples came from the ongoing ImmuneRACE study (first 160 participants) plus 1,254 subjects from 6 global collaborators. The repertoires were released in a freely available public database intended as a resource for research on the immune response to SARS-CoV-2. Deeply sampled blood TCRbeta repertoires from subjects exposed to, actively infected with, or recovered from COVID-19 were included in the dataset. The material from the prospective study consisted of cDNA or gDNA derived from T cells, B-cell-depleted T cells, or PBMCs. HLA class I and class II types, where available, came from metadata supplied by the sample provider rather than from assay-based typing.

Study-wide findings and limitations: Clinical and demographic metadata were provided uncurated, with the amount varying by source and participant.

Collaborating institutions collected whole blood in K2EDTA tubes following their own protocols. For TCRbeta analysis, collaborators shipped samples in one of three forms: frozen whole blood, isolated PBMCs, or DNA extracted from either of those sample types. As regards this clone: Its specific antigen is unknown. No base quality information exists; no much larger clone differs at one position.

Compared with germline, V lacks 6 bases and J lacks 4 bases; bases without a gene match: 13. Measured from the cysteine to the phenylalanine, the CDR3 is 16 residues long. Of the read, only the CDR3 DNA is kept; its 48 bases are in frame from base 1. In the germline V gene, CDR1 corresponds to MNHEY and CDR2 to SVGEGT. TCRbeta CDR3 regions were amplified from genomic DNA using the immunoSEQ Assay, a bias-controlled multiplex PCR. The published analysis was carried out like this. The number of nucleated cells in each sample was estimated from the amplification of reference gene primers within the assay. To quantify the absolute abundance of each unique TCRbeta CDR3 rearrangement, sequence reads were collapsed and filtered. Productive Simpson clonality was computed per sample as the square root of Simpson's diversity index over productive rearrangements. TCRdb retrieved this table from immuneACCESS and kept in-frame rearrangements only. Not all clones are present; in checked studies, unresolved V genes account for under half, and no reason is known for the remainder. That table furnishes V, J and clone size, whereas the DNA furnished D and trimming. This sample holds about 150,000 clones; 80% to 90% were observed only once. About 3.5% of the sample rests with the top ten.

Sequencing was done on a sample of peripheral blood. This sequence uses TRBV6-2 or TRBV6-3 and TRBJ1-2, with 8 junctional bases fitting TRBD1. The sequence was collected from a man in his 70s with acute or convalescent COVID-19. The nucleotide sequence is given as TGTGCCAGCAGCTCGGGTGACAGGGGAGGTGGCTATGGCTACACCTTC. Protein translation: CASSSGDRGGGYGYTF.